Presented here are 17 T cell receptor beta chains from one specimen sequenced in a study of T-cell memory formation after mild COVID-19. Using its own MiXCR run on the 5' RACE reads, TCRdb lists one record per CDR3 protein. The table has over 5,500 distinct CDR3 sequences, less than 75% seen once; the top ten hold 2% to 3%. Sequencing was done on a sample of PBMCs or a T cell subset sorted from them (not recorded which). The receptor set was obtained from an adult who had mild COVID-19 (a few samples of this study predate the infection). Cell type and time point are not known.

The V gene is TRBV7-3, the J gene TRBJ2-1, with D perhaps matching TRBD2 (7 bases). Deletions cut 4 bases from V and 5 bases from J, with 12 bases between. Per the germline V gene, CDR1 is SGHTA and CDR2 is FQGTGA. CDR3 length: 14 amino acids. The CDR3, as DNA: TGTGCCAGCAGCTCTGCGGGGGCCGACAATGAGCAGTTCTTC. Translating gives CASSSAGADNEQFF. The whole variable domain, filled in from reference TRBV7-3 and TRBJ2-1, reads GAGVSQTPSNKVTEKGKYVELRCDPISGHTALYWYRQSLGQGPEFLIYFQGTGAADDSGLPNDRFFAVRPEGSVSTLKIQRTERGDSAVYLCASSSAGADNEQFFGPGTRLTVL.

The rearrangement uses TRBV29-1 and TRBJ2-7, with TRBD1 matching 9 bases. V dropped 3 bases and J dropped 6; count of bases not matched to a gene: 9. This CDR3 region has 14 residues. The germline gives CDR1 SQVTM, CDR2 ANQGSEA. The CDR3 loop reads CSVDSDRGGGEQYF. For the CDR3, the DNA is TGCAGCGTTGATTCGGACAGGGGCGGGGGCGAGCAGTACTTC.

The genes are TRBV3-1 and TRBJ2-7; perhaps TRBD2 as D (5 bases). There are 16 residues in the CDR3. V shed 0 bases and J shed 3 bases, with 15 bases lying between them. The germline gives CDR1 LGHDT, CDR2 YNNKEL (reference sequence). The DNA of the CDR3 is TGTGCCAGCAGCCAAGATTGGCGGGTATTAAGCTACGAGCAGTACTTC. It yields the protein CASSQDWRVLSYEQYF.

The V call is TRBV4-1, the J call TRBJ2-5, with TRBD2 matching 9 bases. CDR3 length: 16 residues. Germline V gene lookup returns CDR1 MGHRA and CDR2 YSYEKL. With 1 base clipped from V and 1 base from J, the junction kept 4 bases outside the gene matches. CDR3 protein: CASSQGLAGSQETQYF. The DNA of the CDR3 is TGCGCCAGCAGCCAAGGGCTAGCGGGGAGCCAAGAGACCCAGTACTTC.

By sample share, this clonotype is medium-sized. The chain recombines TRBV10-3 with TRBJ2-5; 7 bases are a match to TRBD1. J was trimmed by 3 bases and V by 6 bases; bases with no gene match: 1. The V gene's germline CDR1 is ENHRY and CDR2 SYGVKD. The CDR3 is made up of 12 amino acids. The CDR3 coding sequence is TGTGCCATCAGAGGGACAGAAGAGACCCAGTACTTC. It is translated as CAIRGTEETQYF.

V and J are TRBV3-1 and TRBJ2-7, with 8 bases matching TRBD2. The CDR3 is made up of 13 amino acids. Looked up from germline, CDR1 is LGHDT and CDR2 is YNNKEL (reference sequence). V lost 5 bases and J lost 3; bases outside the gene matches: 3. The CDR3 loop is CASSARGGYEQYF. CDR3 bases: TGTGCCAGCAGCGCCCGGGGGGGCTACGAGCAGTACTTC.

This clonotype was observed at least ten times. The chain recombines TRBV5-1 with TRBJ2-4, with TRBD1 as a possible D gene (6 bases). Trimming stripped 0 bases from V and 3 bases from J, with 19 bases between. The CDR3 length is 18 residues. The V gene's germline CDR1 is SGHRS and CDR2 YFSETQ. The CDR3 bases are TGCGCCAGCAGCTTGGGACAGGCTAAAGGGTTAATCAAAAACATTCAGTACTTC. As protein: CASSLGQAKGLIKNIQYF.

The chain recombines TRBV7-2 with TRBJ1-2; D may be TRBD1 (5 bases). Deletions cut 5 bases from V and 4 bases from J, with 11 bases between. CDR3 length equals 13 residues. CDR1 is SGHTA and CDR2 is FQGNSA in the germline V gene. The CDR3 sequence: CASSPDRSYGYTF. The CDR3 DNA sequence: TGTGCCAGCAGCCCCGACAGAAGCTATGGCTACACCTTC. Looking up the rest from reference TRBV7-2 and TRBJ1-2 gives the full variable domain: GAGVSQSPSNKVTEKGKDVELRCDPISGHTALYWYRQSLGQGLEFLIYFQGNSAPDKSGLPSDRFSAERTGGSVSTLTIQRTQQEDSAVYLCASSPDRSYGYTFGSGTRLTVV.

This clonotype qualifies as medium-sized (0.01 to 0.1%). V and J are TRBV9 and TRBJ1-2; a possible D gene is TRBD1 (5 bases). Looked up from germline, CDR1 is SGDLS and CDR2 is YYNGEE. The CDR3 has 14 amino acids. V was clipped by 4 bases and J by 5 bases, with 15 bases between them. CDR3 amino acids: CASSPGSGLYGYTF. CDR3 nucleotides: TGTGCCAGCAGCCCCGGATCGGGGCTGTATGGCTACACCTTC. Full variable domain (outside the CDR3, taken from reference TRBV9 and TRBJ1-2): DSGVTQTPKHLITATGQRVTLRCSPRSGDLSVYWYQQSLDQGLQFLIQYYNGEERAKGNILERFSAQQFPDLHSELNLSSLELGDSALYFCASSPGSGLYGYTFGSGTRLTVV.

This clonotype showed up many times. Given a much more abundant clone one base away, this may be a read error. The chain is built from TRBV4-3 and TRBJ2-5, with D perhaps TRBD1 or TRBD2 (6 bases each). V was clipped by 3 bases and J by 4 bases, with 12 bases between them. The CDR3 is made up of 14 amino acids. Germline lookup yields CDR1 LGHNA and CDR2 YSLEER. CDR3 nucleotide sequence: TGCGCCAGCAGCCACGGGGGCTGGGGAGAGACCCAGTACTTC. It is translated as CASSHGGWGETQYF.

In this sample, this clonotype is medium-sized. The V call is TRBV4-1, the J call TRBJ1-2; TRBD1 is a possible D gene (6 bases). Trimming removed 5 bases from V and 4 bases from J, with 17 bases in between. The CDR3 totals 15 residues. Germline V gene sequence: CDR1 MGHRA, CDR2 YSYEKL. CDR3 amino acids: CASSSTGRGVYGYTF. The CDR3 nucleotides are TGCGCCAGCAGCTCAACAGGGCGTGGGGTCTATGGCTACACCTTC.

The chain uses TRBV2 and TRBJ2-5; the D gene is possibly TRBD2 (5 bases). V was cut by 2 bases and J by 4 bases, with 8 bases left in between. CDR1 and CDR2 from the germline V gene are SNHLY and FYNNEI. The CDR3 totals 13 residues. CDR3 loop: CASSERGGETQYF. For the CDR3, the DNA is TGTGCCAGCAGTGAACGGGGTGGAGAGACCCAGTACTTC.

The J gene is TRBJ1-4, the V gene TRBV9; D is unclear. Trimming removed 4 bases at V and 8 bases at J, with 15 bases between. Germline V CDR1 and CDR2: SGDLS, YYNGEE. The CDR3 is 14 residues long. This chain's CDR3 is CASSQKVQSEKLFF. The CDR3 nucleotides are TGTGCCAGCAGCCAGAAGGTCCAGTCGGAAAAACTGTTTTTT. Looking up the rest from reference TRBV9 and TRBJ1-4 gives the full variable domain: DSGVTQTPKHLITATGQRVTLRCSPRSGDLSVYWYQQSLDQGLQFLIQYYNGEERAKGNILERFSAQQFPDLHSELNLSSLELGDSALYFCASSQKVQSEKLFFGSGTQLSVL.

This clonotype is labeled as medium-sized (0.01 to 0.1%). J is TRBJ2-5 and V is TRBV18; the D call may be TRBD1 or TRBD2 (6 bases each). The CDR3 spans 16 residues. Germline assignment: CDR1 KGHSH and CDR2 LQKENI. V was pared by 1 base and J by 6 bases, with 18 bases between. The CDR3 protein is CASSPQGGPQDKTQYF. The CDR3 DNA is TGTGCCAGCTCACCACAGGGGGGACCACAAGATAAGACCCAGTACTTC.

J is TRBJ2-1 and V is TRBV5-6; D perhaps matches TRBD2 (7 bases). The CDR3 is 15 residues long. V lost 1 base and J lost 6, with 14 bases in between. CDR1 and CDR2 from the germline V gene are SGHDT and YYEEEE. The CDR3 region has the DNA TGTGCCAGCAGCTTGCGGGGCGGGGGCGGCAATGAGCAGTTCTTC. This gives the protein CASSLRGGGGNEQFF.

This chain joins TRBV4-1 and TRBJ2-4; the D gene is possibly TRBD1 (6 bases). The CDR3 covers 18 residues. CDR1 is MGHRA and CDR2 is YSYEKL in the germline V gene. Trimming removed 0 bases at V and 3 bases at J, with 18 bases between. For the CDR3, the DNA is TGCGCCAGCAGCCAAGATGATCCAGGGGCGTCGGGCAAAAACATTCAGTACTTC. Its protein product is CASSQDDPGASGKNIQYF.

This chain joins TRBV7-9 and TRBJ2-7, with TRBD2 as a possible D gene (6 bases). The CDR3 contains 12 residues. Trimming cost V 6 bases and J 5 bases, with 11 bases left between them. The germline CDR1 and CDR2 sequences are SEHNR and FQNEAQ (reference sequence). CDR3 region: CASSGTWDEQYF. Written as DNA, the CDR3 is TGTGCCAGCAGTGGGACTTGGGACGAGCAGTACTTC.